The next 17 T cell receptor beta chains were all read from a single sample in a study of T cell changes during pregnancy in multiple sclerosis. TCRdb's copy holds only in-frame clones and misses some; the assay was immunoSEQ multiplex PCR. This table has around 110,000 clones, approximately 90% appearing once. The sequencing here drew on peripheral blood, taken in the third trimester of pregnancy. These receptors all come from a female donor with multiple sclerosis, enrolled in a pregnancy study.

The V and J genes are TRBV6-5 and TRBJ1-2; 7 nucleotides agree with TRBD1. V shed 5 bases, J shed 8 bases, and the junction held 14 bases outside the gene matches. The CDR3 is 15 residues long. Germline V gene sequence: CDR1 MNHEY, CDR2 SVGAGI. As DNA, the CDR3 is TGTGCCAGCAGTCGACCGGGACAGCCGGTGGGGGGCTACACCTTC. This encodes CASSRPGQPVGGYTF.

CDR3 sequence reads: CASSLGLGTLLSEQYF. The DNA for the CDR3 is TGCGCCAGCAGCTTGGGTCTAGGGACACTGCTTTCCGAGCAGTACTTC. V is TRBV5-1 and J is TRBJ2-7, with D possibly being TRBD1 (6 bases). The CDR3 extends over 16 amino acids. V lost 0 bases, J lost 6 bases, and 19 bases lay in between. Germline V gene sequence: CDR1 SGHRS, CDR2 YFSETQ. Supplemented by reference TRBV5-1 and TRBJ2-7, the full variable domain reads KAGVTQTPRYLIKTRGQQVTLSCSPISGHRSVSWYQQTPGQGLQFLFEYFSETQRNKGNFPGRFSGRQFSNSRSEMNVSTLELGDSALYLCASSLGLGTLLSEQYFGPGTRLTVT.

This clone was found once. The CDR3 sequence is CSVEAGVGYGYTF. In DNA, the CDR3 is TGCAGCGTTGAAGCCGGGGTCGGTTATGGCTACACCTTC. V and J are TRBV29-1 and TRBJ1-2; no clear D gene. The CDR3 length is 13 residues. V was cut by 1 base and J by 5 bases, with 11 bases left in between. Germline values: CDR1 SQVTM, CDR2 ANQGSEA. The full variable domain, in which reference TRBV29-1 and TRBJ1-2 provide the parts outside the CDR3, is SAVISQKPSRDICQRGTSLTIQCQVDSQVTMMFWYRQQPGQSLTLIATANQGSEATYESGFVIDKFPISRPNLTFSTLTVSNMSPEDSSIYLCSVEAGVGYGYTFGSGTRLTVV.

The genes are TRBV5-6 and TRBJ1-5; 10 bases agree with TRBD1. The CDR3 spans 15 residues. V shed 4 bases and J 6 bases; nucleotides not matched to a gene: 7. Per germline, CDR1 SGHDT and CDR2 YYEEEE. CDR3: CASSLRTGGLQPQHF. CDR3 DNA sequence: TGTGCCAGCAGCCTTCGGACAGGGGGACTTCAGCCCCAGCATTTT.

The chain carries TRBV30 and TRBJ1-3; a weak D match, TRBD1 (5 bases). The CDR3 length is 17 residues. Germline V lookup: CDR1 GTSNPN, CDR2 SVGIG (reference sequence). Between the trimmed V and J ends, which lost 2 bases and 0 bases, there was a span of 17 bases. The CDR3 reads CAWSRGLGPDSGNTIYF. The CDR3 nucleotides are TGTGCCTGGAGTAGGGGTTTGGGGCCTGACTCTGGAAACACCATATATTTT.

This chain connects TRBV5-4 to TRBJ2-7, with D tentatively TRBD2 (5 bases). Germline CDR1 is SGHNT and CDR2 is YYREEE (reference sequence). Trimming stripped 5 bases from V and 0 bases from J, with 12 bases between. This CDR3 spans 14 amino acids. The CDR3 region is CASSLFSDSYEQYF. CDR3 in DNA: TGTGCCAGCAGTCTCTTTAGCGACTCCTACGAGCAGTACTTC. Full variable domain (remainder filled in from reference TRBV5-4 and TRBJ2-7): ETGVTQSPTHLIKTRGQQVTLRCSSQSGHNTVSWYQQALGQGPQFIFQYYREEENGRGNFPPRFSGLQFPNYSSELNVNALELDDSALYLCASSLFSDSYEQYFGPGTRLTVT.

The rearrangement joins TRBV28 to TRBJ1-5, with 7 bases that match TRBD1. Germline CDR1 is MDHEN and CDR2 is SYDVKM. The CDR3 consists of 15 residues. V dropped 5 bases and J dropped 1; count of bases not matched to a gene: 5. The CDR3 is CASSTRTGSNQPQHF. The CDR3 region has the DNA TGTGCCAGCAGTACCCGGACAGGCAGCAATCAGCCCCAGCATTTT.

The J gene is TRBJ1-1, the V gene TRBV9; D is possibly TRBD1 (6 bases). The CDR3 is 15 residues long. The germline CDR1 and CDR2 sequences are SGDLS and YYNGEE. V was clipped by 2 bases and J by 3 bases, with 14 bases between them. CDR3 region: CASSVSHRQDTEAFF. The CDR3 DNA is TGTGCCAGCAGCGTCTCCCACCGACAGGACACTGAAGCTTTCTTT.

J is TRBJ2-7 and V is TRBV19; D remains unclear. V was clipped by 3 bases and J by 4 bases, with 10 bases between them. The CDR3 sequence is 13 residues long. Per the germline V gene, CDR1 is LNHDA and CDR2 is SQIVND (reference sequence). The CDR3 DNA reads as TGTGCCAGTAGTATGATGGCAGGATACGAGCAGTACTTC. It specifies CASSMMAGYEQYF.

V usage is TRBV9 and J usage is TRBJ1-6; D gene uncertain. This CDR3 comprises 16 residues. The V gene lost 0 bases and the J gene lost 9 bases, with 16 bases spanning the gap. Germline assignment: CDR1 SGDLS and CDR2 YYNGEE. CDR3 sequence (DNA): TGTGCCAGCAGCGTAGATCCGAGGCCATTCGGTTCACCCCTCCACTTT. Its translation: CASSVDPRPFGSPLHF.

The chain recombines TRBV7-9 with TRBJ2-7; 10 nucleotides line up with TRBD2. The length of the CDR3 is 17 residues. The V and J ends lost 6 bases and 6 bases, in that order; junction bases with no gene match: 17. The germline V gene encodes CDR1 SEHNR and CDR2 FQNEAQ (reference sequence). The chain's CDR3 is CASSPGSTSGMGGEQYF. The CDR3 DNA sequence: TGTGCCAGCAGTCCAGGTTCAACTAGCGGGATGGGGGGCGAGCAGTACTTC.

The CDR3 DNA follows: TGTGCCAGCTCACCACCGGGCGGGGGGCCTTACAATGAGCAGTTCTTC. Its translation is CASSPPGGGPYNEQFF. The genes are TRBV18 and TRBJ2-1; 8 bases are a match to TRBD2. The trim removed 0 bases at V and 4 bases at J, leaving 5 bases unmatched. This CDR3 is 16 amino acids long. Germline lookup yields CDR1 KGHSH and CDR2 LQKENI.

This clone was counted a few times. The chain has TRBV2 and TRBJ2-2; the match to TRBD2 covers 7 bases. The ends lost 7 bases at V and 1 base at J; junction bases unmatched: 3. The CDR3 extends over 14 amino acids. CDR1 is SNHLY, CDR2 FYNNEI, per germline. The CDR3 DNA is TGTGCCAGCAAGAGGGAGGGGAACACCGGGGAGCTGTTTTTT. Protein sequence: CASKREGNTGELFF.

This chain connects TRBV10-1 to TRBJ2-7; 7 bases line up with TRBD2. The CDR3 covers 20 residues. J gave up 4 bases and V 8 bases, and 29 bases lay outside the gene matches. CDR1 and CDR2 (germline): WNHNN, SYGVQD (reference sequence). DNA of the CDR3: TGCGCCAGCCCAGTGAGATTAGGACTAGTGCGAGCCAGTTATATTTACGAGCAGTACTTC. Amino acid sequence: CASPVRLGLVRASYIYEQYF.

V is TRBV5-1 and J is TRBJ2-2; the D gene is possibly TRBD1 (5 bases). The CDR3 runs to 17 residues. Germline assignment: CDR1 SGHRS and CDR2 YFSETQ. Trimming took off 4 bases at V and 8 bases at J, with 24 bases between the two ends. CDR3 nucleotides: TGCGCCAGCAGCGCCCTACCCGGACGGTTAGGGGAAGGGGAGCTGTTTTTT. The encoded protein is CASSALPGRLGEGELFF.

The chain joins TRBV6-5 to TRBJ2-7; D unclear. V was pared by 5 bases and J by 7 bases, with 12 bases between. The CDR3 is 12 amino acids. Germline-derived CDR1 and CDR2 are MNHEY and SVGAGI. CDR3 sequence (DNA): TGTGCCAGCAGTCAAAATGCGCGGGAGCAGTACTTC. The encoded protein is CASSQNAREQYF.

The chain uses TRBV5-1 and TRBJ2-3, with 12 bases aligning to TRBD2. Germline trimming cut 4 bases from V and 6 bases from J; bases unmatched to any gene: 6. The CDR3 contains 15 residues. CDR1 is SGHRS and CDR2 is YFSETQ in the germline V gene. The CDR3 is CASSSGLAGGDTQYF. The DNA for the CDR3 is TGCGCCAGCAGCAGTGGGCTAGCGGGGGGGGATACGCAGTATTTT.